These 13 T cell receptor beta chains originate from one sample sequenced in a study of identical twins. MiXCR, run by TCRdb on the 5' RACE reads, gives a single entry per CDR3 protein. This sample yields about 890,000 distinct CDR3 sequences, of which approximately 13% are seen a single time; around 1.5% belongs to the top ten. The same data also went into a second study, on yellow fever vaccine responses in identical twins.

Material: PBMCs. The receptors were gathered from a woman aged 18-29 years in good health.

Here the CDR3 reads CASSLAGWSYEQYV. CDR3 nucleotides: TGTGCCAGCAGCTTGGCAGGGTGGTCCTACGAGCAGTACGTC. V and J are TRBV5-6 and TRBJ2-7; TRBD1 might be the D (5 bases). This CDR3 spans 14 amino acids. Germline values: CDR1 SGHDT, CDR2 YYEEEE. Deletions cut 0 bases from V and 1 base from J, with 8 bases between.

The J gene is TRBJ1-4, the V gene TRBV18; maybe TRBD1 (5 bases). Germline V lookup: CDR1 KGHSH, CDR2 LQKENI. V was clipped by 3 bases and J by 0 bases, with 8 bases between them. This CDR3 region has 15 residues. CDR3 sequence (DNA): TGTGCCAGCTCACCCCGACAGCCAACTAATGAAAAACTGTTTTTT. Translation: CASSPRQPTNEKLFF.

This clonotype was counted between two and nine times. The chain has TRBV7-9 and TRBJ2-1, with TRBD2 matching over 13 bases. Per germline, CDR1 SEHNR and CDR2 FQNEAQ (reference sequence). The CDR3 length is 14 residues. J gave up 9 bases and V 4 bases, and 3 bases lay outside the gene matches. The CDR3 protein is CASSSRLAGGEQFF. The CDR3 bases are TGTGCCAGCAGCTCTCGACTAGCGGGAGGTGAGCAGTTCTTC.

V gene TRBV6-1 combines with J gene TRBJ2-2; TRBD2 matches at 8 bases. The V gene end was trimmed by 7 bases and the J gene end by 6 bases; junction bases not matched to a gene: 10. Germline CDR1 reads MNHNS; CDR2 reads SASEGT. This CDR3 region has 15 residues. The CDR3, as DNA: TGTGCCAGCAAAGTCGGAGCGGGAGCCCCCGGGGAGCTGTTTTTT. Protein product: CASKVGAGAPGELFF.

This clonotype was counted between two and nine times. The chain uses TRBV27 and TRBJ2-3; 9 nucleotides line up with TRBD2. V lost 6 bases to trimming and J lost 4 bases; unmatched junction nucleotides: 14. This CDR3 has 17 amino acids. Germline lookup yields CDR1 MNHEY and CDR2 SMNVEV (reference sequence). The CDR3 region is CASSLGALAGSSDTQYF. CDR3 nucleotides: TGTGCCAGCAGCCTAGGGGCCCTAGCGGGAAGTTCAGATACGCAGTATTTT.

The chain employs TRBV6-1 and TRBJ1-4, with unresolved D. Between the trimmed V and J ends, which lost 6 bases and 3 bases, there was a span of 11 bases. The germline CDR1 and CDR2 sequences are MNHNS and SASEGT. This CDR3 region has 14 residues. The CDR3 coding sequence is TGTGCCAGCAGGGGGTCACTATCTAATGAAAAACTGTTTTTT. Translating it yields CASRGSLSNEKLFF.

The chain employs TRBV28 and TRBJ2-7, with a possible D match to TRBD1 (6 bases). The CDR3 consists of 13 residues. The V and J ends lost 10 bases and 1 base respectively, with 14 bases between them. Germline lookup yields CDR1 MDHEN and CDR2 SYDVKM. The CDR3 protein is CATTDSPSYEQYF. The DNA of the CDR3 is TGTGCCACGACGGACAGTCCTTCCTACGAGCAGTACTTC.

The chain is built from TRBV7-8 and TRBJ2-5; TRBD2 matches at 11 bases. The ends lost 10 bases at V and 7 bases at J; junction bases unmatched: 8. The V gene's germline CDR1 is SGHVS and CDR2 FQNEAQ. CDR3 length: 13 amino acids. In DNA form, the CDR3 reads TGTGCCACCTCTAGCGGGAGGCTCGGGACCCAGTACTTC. This codes for CATSSGRLGTQYF.

This clonotype appeared many times. The chain links TRBV29-1 to TRBJ2-3, with no clear D. The V end was cut by 3 bases, the J end by 2 bases, with 3 bases between. CDR1 is SQVTM, CDR2 ANQGSEA, per germline. There are 11 residues in the CDR3. DNA of the CDR3: TGCAGCGTTGACATCACAGATACGCAGTATTTT. This codes for CSVDITDTQYF.

This sequence joins TRBV7-3 and TRBJ2-2, with D perhaps TRBD1 (5 bases). Germline V gene data show CDR1 as SGHTA and CDR2 as FQGTGA. The CDR3 is made up of 15 amino acids. Trimming pared 5 bases from V and 3 bases from J, leaving 13 bases between. The chain's CDR3 is CASSPTGAYTGELFF. In DNA, the CDR3 is TGTGCCAGCAGCCCGACTGGGGCGTACACCGGGGAGCTGTTTTTT.

This clonotype was seen only a few times. J is TRBJ2-2 and V is TRBV7-9, with a weak D call TRBD2 (6 bases). V was shortened by 5 bases and J by 1 base, with 8 bases between the two germline ends. Germline values: CDR1 SEHNR, CDR2 FQNEAQ (reference sequence). This CDR3 spans 14 amino acids. DNA of the CDR3: TGTGCCAGCAGCCCAGCGGGGAACACCGGGGAGCTGTTTTTT. Translated: CASSPAGNTGELFF.

V gene TRBV4-2 combines with J gene TRBJ2-3; TRBD2 agrees at 8 bases. The germline V gene encodes CDR1 LGHNA and CDR2 YNFKEQ. With V trimmed by 0 bases and J by 2 bases, 10 bases remained unmatched. The length of the CDR3 is 18 residues. CDR3 nucleotide sequence: TGTGCCAGCAGCCAAGATGCTCGCGGGGGGTTACTCACAGATACGCAGTATTTT. Its protein is CASSQDARGGLLTDTQYF.

This clonotype was detected only a few times. The chain links TRBV7-2 to TRBJ2-1; D may be TRBD2 (6 bases). V lost 5 bases and J lost 8, with 16 bases in between. The germline gives CDR1 SGHTA, CDR2 FQGNSA. The CDR3 contains 14 residues. In DNA form, the CDR3 reads TGTGCCAGCAGCCCCAGTGGAGGGATTCATGAGCAGTTCTTC. Its translation: CASSPSGGIHEQFF.